The rows below give T cell receptor beta chains drawn from one sample of a study of blood T cells in healthy people across ages. TCRdb reprocessed the 5' RACE reads via MiXCR and lists one record per CDR3 protein. The sample contains around 870,000 distinct CDR3 sequences, under 35% of which appear only once. Sequenced: blood. The receptors shown here come from a woman older than 75 in good health. Both conserved end residues are part of each CDR3. The D gene is left open where the match is weak. Expanded clones are given a class, and other clones once, few, many or no size at all.

J gene	clone size	V gene	CDR3 length	D gene	CDR3 protein	CDR3 DNA
TRBJ2-3	few	TRBV13	15	.	CASSAKLGRTDTQYF	TGTGCCAGCAGCGCTAAACTAGGACGCACAGATACGCAGTATTTT
TRBJ1-2	.	TRBV9	15	TRBD1	CASSPGGQANYGYTF	TGTGCCAGTAGCCCCGGGGGACAGGCCAACTATGGCTACACCTTC
TRBJ2-3	few	TRBV9	14	TRBD2	CASSVGGLGDTQYF	TGTGCCAGCAGCGTGGGGGGGTTGGGAGATACGCAGTATTTT
TRBJ1-2	many	TRBV7-2	14	.	CASSLAGPDYGYTF	TGTGCCAGCAGCTTAGCAGGGCCTGACTATGGCTACACCTTC
TRBJ2-1	many	TRBV7-2	17	TRBD2	CASRSEKAGGPYNEQFF	TGTGCCAGCAGATCGGAAAAAGCGGGGGGGCCCTACAATGAGCAGTTCTTC
TRBJ1-1	many	TRBV4-3	13	TRBD1	CASSRDRVTEAFF	TGCGCCAGCAGCCGGGACAGGGTAACTGAAGCTTTCTTT
TRBJ1-2	many	TRBV6-1	16	.	CASIRTGAEKDYGYTF	TGTGCCAGCATCAGGACCGGAGCCGAGAAAGACTATGGCTACACCTTC
TRBJ1-2	few	TRBV5-1	17	TRBD1	CASSLGQGRAPAGGYTF	TGCGCCAGCAGCTTGGGACAGGGAAGGGCTCCGGCGGGTGGCTACACCTTC
TRBJ2-7	few	TRBV27	15	TRBD1	CASSLSGTDRYEQYF	TGTGCCAGCAGTTTATCCGGGACAGACCGCTACGAGCAGTACTTC
TRBJ2-3	many	TRBV7-9	14	.	CASSLGVNADTQYF	TGTGCCAGCAGCTTAGGGGTGAACGCAGATACGCAGTATTTT
TRBJ2-1	many	TRBV5-1	12	.	CASSLMGYEQFF	TGCGCCAGCAGCTTGATGGGATATGAGCAGTTCTTC
TRBJ2-5	.	TRBV7-9	11	.	CASSPLNEQYF	TGTGCCAGCAGCCCCCTGAATGAGCAGTACTTC
TRBJ2-4	.	TRBV20-1	12	TRBD1	CSASQTGNIQYF	TGCAGTGCTAGTCAGACAGGGAACATTCAGTACTTC
TRBJ1-4	.	TRBV7-8	13	.	CASNLRPNEKLFF	TGTGCCAGCAATTTGAGACCCAATGAAAAACTGTTTTTT
TRBJ1-2	.	TRBV6-2/TRBV6-3	14	.	CASSYEPETYGYTF	TGTGCCAGCAGTTACGAGCCGGAAACCTATGGCTACACCTTC
TRBJ2-1	many	TRBV28	12	.	CASSWPPNEQFF	TGTGCCAGCAGTTGGCCTCCTAATGAGCAGTTCTTC
TRBJ1-2	.	TRBV7-9	15	.	CASSLAQAGVRGYTF	TGTGCCAGCAGCTTAGCGCAAGCTGGGGTACGAGGCTACACCTTC